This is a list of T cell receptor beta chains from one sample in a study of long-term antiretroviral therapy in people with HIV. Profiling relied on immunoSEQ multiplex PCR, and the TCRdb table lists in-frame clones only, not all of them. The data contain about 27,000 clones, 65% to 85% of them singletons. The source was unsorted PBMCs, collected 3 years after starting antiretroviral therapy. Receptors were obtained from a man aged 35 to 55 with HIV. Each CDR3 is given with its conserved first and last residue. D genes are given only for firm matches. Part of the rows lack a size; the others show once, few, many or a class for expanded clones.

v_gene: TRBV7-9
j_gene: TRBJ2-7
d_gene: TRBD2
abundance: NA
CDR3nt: TGTGCCAGCAGCTACACCGGAATAGCGGGGGTCTACGAGCAGTACTTC
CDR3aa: CASSYTGIAGVYEQYF

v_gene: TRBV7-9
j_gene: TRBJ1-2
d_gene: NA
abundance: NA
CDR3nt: TGTGCCAGCAGCTTAGTGTCGGGGCCACTAAACTATGGCTACACCTTC
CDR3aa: CASSLVSGPLNYGYTF

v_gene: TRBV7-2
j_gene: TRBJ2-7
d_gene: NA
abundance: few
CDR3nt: TGTGCCAGCAGCTTAGTGGACAGCTCCTACGAGCAGTACTTC
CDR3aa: CASSLVDSSYEQYF

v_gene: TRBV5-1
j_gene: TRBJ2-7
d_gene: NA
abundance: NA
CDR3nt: TGCGCCAGCAGCTTGGTTACGGGACAACCCTACGAGCAGTACTTC
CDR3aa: CASSLVTGQPYEQYF

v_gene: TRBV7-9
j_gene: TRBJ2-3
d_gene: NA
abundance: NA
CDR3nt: TGTGCCAGCAGCCCTGGGGGCACAGATACGCAGTATTTT
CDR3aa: CASSPGGTDTQYF

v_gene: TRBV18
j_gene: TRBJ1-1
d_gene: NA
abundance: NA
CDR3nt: TGTGCCAGCCAACCGGAGCGTGGCGCTGAAGCTTTCTTT
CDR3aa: CASQPERGAEAFF

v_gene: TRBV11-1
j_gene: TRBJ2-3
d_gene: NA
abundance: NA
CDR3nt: TGTGCCAGCAGCTTAGCGGACTTCCAAAGCACAGATACGCAGTATTTT
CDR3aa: CASSLADFQSTDTQYF

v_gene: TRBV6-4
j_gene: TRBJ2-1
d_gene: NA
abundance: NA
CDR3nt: TGTGCCATATGGACTGGCCCCAACAATGAGCAGTTCTTC
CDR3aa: CAIWTGPNNEQFF

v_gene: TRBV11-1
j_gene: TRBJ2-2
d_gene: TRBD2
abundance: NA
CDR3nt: TGTGCCAGCAGCCCTATACGCAGACCTAGCGGGAGTGGTACCGGGGAGCTGTTTTTT
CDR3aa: CASSPIRRPSGSGTGELFF

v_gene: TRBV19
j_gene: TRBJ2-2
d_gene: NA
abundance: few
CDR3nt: TGTGCCACTCAGGGGAGCGGTTCGAACACCGGGGAGCTGTTTTTT
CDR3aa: CATQGSGSNTGELFF

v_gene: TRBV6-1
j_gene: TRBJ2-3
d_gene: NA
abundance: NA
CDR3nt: TGTGCCAGCAGTGAAATTTGGGATCCTGGCTCAGATACGCAGTATTTT
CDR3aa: CASSEIWDPGSDTQYF

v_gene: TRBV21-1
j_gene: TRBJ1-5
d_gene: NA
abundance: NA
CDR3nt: TGTGCCAGCAGCATCTCCGGGACAGGGGGCCAGAATAGCAATCAGCCCCAGCATTTT
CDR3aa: CASSISGTGGQNSNQPQHF

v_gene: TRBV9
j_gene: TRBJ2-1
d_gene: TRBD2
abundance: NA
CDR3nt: TGTGCCAGCAGCCGTAAATTAGAATGGAGCGGGAGTTCCTACAATGAGCAGTTCTTC
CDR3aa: CASSRKLEWSGSSYNEQFF

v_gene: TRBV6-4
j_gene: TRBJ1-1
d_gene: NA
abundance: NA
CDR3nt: TGTGCCAGCAGTGACAGCGAAGGCACTGAAGCTTTCTTT
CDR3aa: CASSDSEGTEAFF

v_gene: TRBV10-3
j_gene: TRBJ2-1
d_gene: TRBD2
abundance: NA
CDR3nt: TGTGCCATCGGTGAGACTAGCGGGCCTTTGGGGAATGAGCAGTTCTTC
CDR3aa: CAIGETSGPLGNEQFF

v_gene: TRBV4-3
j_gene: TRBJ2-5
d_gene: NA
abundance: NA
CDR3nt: TGCGCCAGCAGCCAAAAGGGGGAGACCCAGTACTTC
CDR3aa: CASSQKGETQYF

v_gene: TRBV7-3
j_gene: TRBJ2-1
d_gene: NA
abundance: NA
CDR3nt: TGTGCCAGCAGCCAGTTATCGGTCAATGAGCAGTTCTTC
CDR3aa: CASSQLSVNEQFF

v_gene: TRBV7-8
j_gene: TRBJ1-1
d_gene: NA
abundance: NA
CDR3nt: TGTGCCAGCAGCTCCAGCAACCTGAATGAGGCTTTCTTT
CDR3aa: CASSSSNLNEAFF

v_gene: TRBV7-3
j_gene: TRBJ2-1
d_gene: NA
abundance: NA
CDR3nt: TGTGCCAGCAGCTTAACTGGGGACAATGAGCAGTTCTTC
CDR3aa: CASSLTGDNEQFF

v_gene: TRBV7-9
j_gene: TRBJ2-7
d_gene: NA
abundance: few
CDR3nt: TGTGCCAGCAGCCCCCTCGGAACCGTCGTCGAGCAGTACTTC
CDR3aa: CASSPLGTVVEQYF

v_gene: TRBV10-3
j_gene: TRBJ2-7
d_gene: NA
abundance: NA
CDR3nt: TGTGCCATCAGTGAGTCAGGGCCGCGGGGCGAGCAGTACTTC
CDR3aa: CAISESGPRGEQYF

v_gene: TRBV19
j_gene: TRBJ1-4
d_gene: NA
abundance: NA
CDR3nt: TGTGCCAGTACCACTCGGGGTACAACTAATGAAAAACTGTTTTTT
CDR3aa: CASTTRGTTNEKLFF

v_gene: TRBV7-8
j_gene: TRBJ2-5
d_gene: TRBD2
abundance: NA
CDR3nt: TGTGCCAGCAGCTTAACTATACTAGCGGGGGGGCGAGAGACCCAGTACTTC
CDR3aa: CASSLTILAGGRETQYF

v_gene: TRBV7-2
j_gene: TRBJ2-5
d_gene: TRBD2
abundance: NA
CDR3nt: TGTGCCAGCAGCTGGGGACTAGACCCGGAGACCCAGTACTTC
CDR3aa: CASSWGLDPETQYF

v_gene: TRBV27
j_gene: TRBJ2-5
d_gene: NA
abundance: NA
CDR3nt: TGTGCCAGCAGTACCCGGACACAAGGAGAGACCCAGTACTTC
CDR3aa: CASSTRTQGETQYF

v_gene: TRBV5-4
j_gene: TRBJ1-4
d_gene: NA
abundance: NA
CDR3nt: TGTGCCAGCAGCTTGGTGGGGGCCGGTGAAAAACTGTTTTTT
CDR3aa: CASSLVGAGEKLFF

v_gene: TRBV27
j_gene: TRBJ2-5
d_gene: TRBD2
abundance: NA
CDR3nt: TGTGCCAGCAGTCGTATCGGGGGGCAAGAGACCCAGTACTTC
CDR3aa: CASSRIGGQETQYF

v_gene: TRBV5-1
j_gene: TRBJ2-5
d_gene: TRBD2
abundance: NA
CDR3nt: TGCGCCAGCAGCTGGGGCGGGGGCCAAGAGACCCAGTACTTC
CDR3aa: CASSWGGGQETQYF

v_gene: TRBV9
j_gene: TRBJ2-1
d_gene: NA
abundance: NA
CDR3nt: TGTGCCAGCAGCGTACAACTCAGCGCGGGGGCGCAGTTCTTC
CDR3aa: CASSVQLSAGAQFF

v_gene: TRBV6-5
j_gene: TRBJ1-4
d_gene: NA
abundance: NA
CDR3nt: TGTGCCAGCAGGAGCATCAAAGCAACTAATGAAAAACTGTTTTTT
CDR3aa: CASRSIKATNEKLFF

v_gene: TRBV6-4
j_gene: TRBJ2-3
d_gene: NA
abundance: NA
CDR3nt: TGTGCCAGCAGTGCGGGACTTAGCACAGATACGCAGTATTTT
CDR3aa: CASSAGLSTDTQYF

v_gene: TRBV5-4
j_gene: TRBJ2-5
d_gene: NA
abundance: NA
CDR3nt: TGTGCCAGCAGCTTGGGACAGATCCAAGAGACCCAGTACTTC
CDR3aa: CASSLGQIQETQYF

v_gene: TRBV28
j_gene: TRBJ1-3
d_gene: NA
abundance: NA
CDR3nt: TGTGCCAGCATTCAGGAAGGACCTGGAAACACCATATATTTT
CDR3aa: CASIQEGPGNTIYF

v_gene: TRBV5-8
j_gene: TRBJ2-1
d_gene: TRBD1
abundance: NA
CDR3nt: TGTGCCAGCAGCCACACCGGGACAGCCTACAATGAGCAGTTCTTC
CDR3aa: CASSHTGTAYNEQFF

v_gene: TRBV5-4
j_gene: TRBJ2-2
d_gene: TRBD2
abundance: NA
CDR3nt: TGTGCCAGCAGCTCTAGCGGGGGGCTCAACACCGGGGAGCTGTTTTTT
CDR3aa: CASSSSGGLNTGELFF

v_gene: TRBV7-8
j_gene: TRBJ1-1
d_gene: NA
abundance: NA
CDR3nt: TGTGCCAGCAGCCGGACGGGGGTGAGGAGTAACACTGAAGCTTTCTTT
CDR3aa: CASSRTGVRSNTEAFF

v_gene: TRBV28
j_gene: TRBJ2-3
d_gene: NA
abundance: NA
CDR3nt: TGTGCCAGCAGGTTAGGTAAAAGCACAGATACGCAGTATTTT
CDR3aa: CASRLGKSTDTQYF

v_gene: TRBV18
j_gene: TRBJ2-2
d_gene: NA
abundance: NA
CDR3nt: TGTGCCAGCTCCCCCGGGGTCAACACCGGGGAGCTGTTTTTT
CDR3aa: CASSPGVNTGELFF

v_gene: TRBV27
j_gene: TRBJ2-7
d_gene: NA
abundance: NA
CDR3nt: TGTGCCAGCAGTCATTCGTCTCTTGTGGCGGGACGAAGTGGCTCCTACGAGCAGTACTTC
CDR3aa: CASSHSSLVAGRSGSYEQYF

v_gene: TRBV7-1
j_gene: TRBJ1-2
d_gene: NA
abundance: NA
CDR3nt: TGTGCCAGCAGCCCGGGCTCCGTCTATGGCTACACCTTC
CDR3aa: CASSPGSVYGYTF

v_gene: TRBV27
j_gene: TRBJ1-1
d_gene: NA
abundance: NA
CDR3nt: TGTGCCAGCAGTTTAGTGGACGGGAACACTGAAGCTTTCTTT
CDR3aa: CASSLVDGNTEAFF

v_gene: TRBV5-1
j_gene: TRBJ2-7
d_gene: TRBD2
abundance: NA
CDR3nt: TGCGCCAGCAGACTGGAGCGGGGGACCTACGAGCAGTACTTC
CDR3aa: CASRLERGTYEQYF

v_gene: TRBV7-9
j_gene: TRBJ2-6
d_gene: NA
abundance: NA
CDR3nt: TGTGCCAGCAGCTCCACTTCGTGGGAAGACTCTGGGGCCAACGTCCTGACTTTC
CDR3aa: CASSSTSWEDSGANVLTF

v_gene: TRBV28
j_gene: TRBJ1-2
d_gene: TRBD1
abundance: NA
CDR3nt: TGTGCCAGCAGTTTGGTCGGACAGGGTATGTCTGGCGGCTACACCTTC
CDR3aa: CASSLVGQGMSGGYTF

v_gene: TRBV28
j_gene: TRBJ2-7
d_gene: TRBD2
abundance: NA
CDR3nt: TGTGCCAGCAATTTTGCGGGAGGGTACGAGCAGTACTTC
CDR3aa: CASNFAGGYEQYF

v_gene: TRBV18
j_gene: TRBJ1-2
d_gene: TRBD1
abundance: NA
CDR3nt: TGTGCCAGCTCACACCGGGACAGACCTGATGGCTACACCTTC
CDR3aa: CASSHRDRPDGYTF

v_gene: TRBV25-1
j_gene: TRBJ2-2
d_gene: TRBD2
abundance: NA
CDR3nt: TGTGCCAGCAGTGCAGCGGGAGTTACCGGGGAGCTGTTTTTT
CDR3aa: CASSAAGVTGELFF

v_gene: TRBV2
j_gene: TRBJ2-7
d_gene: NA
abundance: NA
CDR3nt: TGTGCCAGCAGCTACCTTGGCTACGAGCAGTACTTC
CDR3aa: CASSYLGYEQYF

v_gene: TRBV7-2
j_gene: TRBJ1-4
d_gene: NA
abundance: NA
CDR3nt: TGTGCCAGCAGCTTAGTCGGACAAGGGGATAATGAAAAACTGTTTTTT
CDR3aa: CASSLVGQGDNEKLFF

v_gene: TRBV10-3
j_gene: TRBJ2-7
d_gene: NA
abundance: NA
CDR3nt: TGTGCCATCAGTGAGTCGGGGGTGACCTACGAGCAGTACTTC
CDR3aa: CAISESGVTYEQYF

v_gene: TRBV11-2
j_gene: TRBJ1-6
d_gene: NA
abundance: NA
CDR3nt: TGTGCCAGCAGCCGACAACTAGCTTCACCCCTCCACTTT
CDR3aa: CASSRQLASPLHF

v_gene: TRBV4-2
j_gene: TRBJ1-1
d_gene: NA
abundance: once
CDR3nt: TGTGCCAGCAGCCCTCTAATCAACGGGAGGGACACTGAAGCTTTCTTT
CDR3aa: CASSPLINGRDTEAFF

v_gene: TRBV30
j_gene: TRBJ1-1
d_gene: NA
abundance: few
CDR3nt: TGTGCCTGGAGTGTGTTCGGGGGGCTAGGGGAAACTGAAGCTTTCTTT
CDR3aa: CAWSVFGGLGETEAFF

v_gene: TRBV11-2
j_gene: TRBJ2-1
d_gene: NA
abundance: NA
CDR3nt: TGTGCCAGCAGCTTCGGCCTGCCGGGTGAGCAGTTCTTC
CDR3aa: CASSFGLPGEQFF

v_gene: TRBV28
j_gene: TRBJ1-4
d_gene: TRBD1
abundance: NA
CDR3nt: TGTGCCAGCAGTTTATTGGACAGGGATAATGAAAAACTGTTTTTT
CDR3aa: CASSLLDRDNEKLFF